This TCR beta chain is from a study of tumor and adjacent non-tumor tissue in lung cancer. Study background: Aged about 31 to 80 years, patients included nine to ten men and a few women with stage I to III disease.

No cell sorting was done before RNA was extracted from the tissue. Donors were chemotherapy-naive, newly diagnosed lung cancer surgical patients in China, August–November 2014. Germline assignment: CDR1 LNHDA and CDR2 SQIVND (reference sequence). The V end lost 1 base, the J end lost 2 bases, and 6 bases lay between the germline ends. This CDR3 comprises 15 residues. Only a few counts were recorded for this clonotype. Three rounds of nested PCR, following a modified ARM-PCR protocol, produced the TCRbeta library. TCRdb reprocessed the multiplex PCR reads with MiXCR, giving one entry per CDR3 protein. The table lists some 78,000 distinct CDR3 sequences, over 75% of them singletons.

Sequencing used lung tumor tissue. J is TRBJ1-6 and V is TRBV19; unclear D gene. The TCR sequence derives from a woman in her forties or fifties with non-small cell lung cancer. The CDR3 loop is CASSIVGPYNSPLHF. CDR3 sequence (DNA): TGTGCCAGTAGTATAGTCGGACCCTATAATTCACCCCTCCACTTT.